Below, one T cell receptor beta chain is given with its context. V was shortened by 1 base and J by 5 bases, with 11 bases between the two germline ends. The germline V gene has CDR1 LGHDT and CDR2 YNNKEL (reference sequence). The CDR3 has 14 amino acids. These data are taken from a study of blood T cell repertoires in COVID-19. The data were produced by immunoSEQ multiplex PCR, yet TCRdb's version contains in-frame clones alone and is incomplete. The top ten hold roughly 4% of the sample, which has 300,000 to 350,000 clones, over 85% seen once. The sequenced sample was peripheral blood. The chain carries TRBV3-1 (or the pseudogene TRBV3-2) and TRBJ1-1; a weak D match, TRBD1 (5 bases). The origin of this receptor is a woman aged 60-75 years with COVID-19, enrolled during active disease. The CDR3 loop is CASSQVWGRTEAFF. DNA for the CDR3: TGTGCCAGCAGCCAAGTATGGGGGAGGACTGAAGCTTTCTTT.